This entry lists 19 T cell receptor beta chains sequenced from one sample in a study of Graves' ophthalmopathy and Graves' hyperthyroidism. Beta-chain TCR CDR3 regions were amplified from RNA transcripts. Second-round multiplex PCR came after a first-round RT-PCR that employed HTBI primers. Via MiXCR, TCRdb re-called the multiplex PCR reads, giving one row per CDR3 protein. The table shows almost 40,000 distinct CDR3 sequences, with approximately 46% occurring only once. The specimen was peripheral blood. Receptors were obtained from an adult woman with stable Graves' hyperthyroidism.

In this sample, this clonotype turned up many times. The chain joins TRBV12-3 or TRBV12-4 to TRBJ2-5, with 15 bases matching TRBD2. The ends lost 5 bases at V and 0 bases at J; junction bases unmatched: 4. The CDR3 has 17 residues. CDR3 in amino acids: CASSPGTSGRYQETQYF. The CDR3 coding sequence is TGTGCCAGCAGTCCCGGGACTAGCGGGAGGTACCAAGAGACCCAGTACTTC.

This clonotype is classed as medium-sized. CDR3 in amino acids: CASSDGPTAQYF. In DNA form, the CDR3 reads TGTGCCAGCAGTGATGGACCGACTGCCCAGTACTTC. This rearrangement joins TRBV2 to TRBJ2-5; the D is unclear. V was pared by 3 bases and J by 9 bases, with 11 bases between. The CDR3 runs 12 residues. Germline-derived CDR1 and CDR2 are SNHLY and FYNNEI.

The sample holds many counts of this clonotype. This rearrangement joins TRBV6-1 to TRBJ2-7, with TRBD1 matching 7 bases. The V segment lost 7 bases and the J segment 4 bases; nucleotides outside the gene matches: 7. The germline gives CDR1 MNHNS, CDR2 SASEGT. CDR3 length: 13 amino acids. Here the CDR3 DNA reads TGTGCCAGCACTCGGGACAGTAATTACGAGCAGTACTTC. This gives the protein CASTRDSNYEQYF.

There are many counts of this clonotype. J is TRBJ2-5 and V is TRBV5-1; D is perhaps TRBD2 (5 bases). This CDR3 spans 12 amino acids. Germline assignment: CDR1 SGHRS and CDR2 YFSETQ. Trimming removed 0 bases at V and 5 bases at J, with 5 bases between. DNA for the CDR3: TGCGCCAGCAGCTTGGCGGGGGAGACCCAGTACTTC. This translates into CASSLAGETQYF.

The chain combines TRBV14 with TRBJ2-1; D remains unclear. Germline V gives CDR1 SGHDN, CDR2 FVKESK. V dropped 6 bases and J dropped 8 bases, with 14 bases sitting between them. This CDR3 contains 13 residues. CDR3 nucleotide sequence: TGTGCCAGCAGTCCTTACCCTGGGGATGAGCAGTTCTTC. This gives the protein CASSPYPGDEQFF. Looking up the rest from reference TRBV14 and TRBJ2-1 gives the full variable domain: EAGVTQFPSHSVIEKGQTVTLRCDPISGHDNLYWYRRVMGKEIKFLLHFVKESKQDESGMPNNRFLAERTGGTYSTLKVQPAELEDSGVYFCASSPYPGDEQFFGPGTRLTVL.

Turning to this clonotype: The junction does not match germline at one end; this may be a read error. V is TRBV7-8 and J is TRBJ1-1; 7 bases agree with TRBD1. The CDR3 contains 13 residues. CDR1 SGHVS and CDR2 FQNEAQ come from the germline V gene. The CDR3 loop reads CAGSQQGQTQASF. For the CDR3, the DNA is TGTGCCGGCAGCCAACAGGGGCAGACCCAAGCTTCCTTT.

The chain couples TRBV7-3 to TRBJ1-2, with 8 nucleotides matching TRBD1. CDR3 length: 15 residues. Trimming cost V 5 bases and J 3 bases; bases outside gene matches: 8. Germline lookup yields CDR1 SGHTA and CDR2 FQGTGA. The CDR3, as DNA: TGTGCCAGCAGCCAGACAGGGGCCGGGGACTATGGCTACACCTTC. It codes for CASSQTGAGDYGYTF.

The V call is TRBV2, the J call TRBJ2-7, with D perhaps given as TRBD1 or TRBD2 (5 bases each). This CDR3 comprises 13 residues. Looked up from germline, CDR1 is SNHLY and CDR2 is FYNNEI. Trimming removed 0 bases from V and 6 bases from J, with 9 bases in between. The CDR3 DNA sequence: TGTGCCAGCAGTGAAGCCGGGGCAAGCGAGCAGTACTTC. Residues: CASSEAGASEQYF.

J is TRBJ2-5 and V is TRBV11-2, with TRBD2 identical over 9 bases. This CDR3 has 14 residues. After removal of 4 bases from V and 4 bases from J, the junction contained 4 bases not matched to a gene. Germline CDR1 and CDR2: SGHAT and FQNNGV. CDR3: CASSSILAGETQYF. CDR3 bases: TGTGCCAGCAGCTCCATACTAGCGGGAGAGACCCAGTACTTC.

A word on this clonotype: No DNA is shown, since the ends of the CDR3 on it are uncertain; the CDR3 is the one TCRdb lists. The chain recombines TRBV20-1 with TRBJ2-2; TRBD1, the D gene given by the table, was not confirmed from the DNA. The CDR3 comprises 14 residues, both ends counted. Per the germline V gene, CDR1 is DFQATT and CDR2 is SNEGSKA (reference sequence). The CDR3 spells CSAIQAGTPGSCFF.

This clonotype was recorded many times. The chain carries TRBV5-5 and TRBJ1-1, with D possibly being TRBD1 (6 bases). CDR1 and CDR2 from the germline V gene are SGHKS and YYEKEE (reference sequence). Trimming pared 0 bases from V and 0 bases from J, leaving 9 bases between. The CDR3 totals 15 residues. The DNA of the CDR3 is TGTGCCAGCAGCTTGGGAACAGGGATGAACACTGAAGCTTTCTTT. It translates to CASSLGTGMNTEAFF.

CDR3 sequence reads: CSARTGWAGVTSPYEQYF. As DNA, the CDR3 is TGCAGTGCTAGAACCGGGTGGGCGGGAGTTACCAGCCCCTACGAGCAGTACTTC. The chain employs TRBV20-1 and TRBJ2-7; 7 bases are shared with TRBD2. The CDR3 extends over 18 amino acids. Trimming took 2 bases from V and 2 from J; bases not matched to a gene: 18. The germline gives CDR1 DFQATT, CDR2 SNEGSKA (reference sequence).

This clonotype showed up many times. The chain joins TRBV3-1 to TRBJ2-5; 10 bases fit TRBD2. The V segment lost 3 bases and the J segment 4 bases; nucleotides outside the gene matches: 5. CDR1 and CDR2 from the germline V gene are LGHDT and YNNKEL (reference sequence). This CDR3 is built from 15 residues. For the CDR3, the DNA is TGTGCCAGCAGCCATGCGGCTAGCGGGAGAGAGACCCAGTACTTC. It codes for CASSHAASGRETQYF.

This clonotype was seen ten or more times. The V call is TRBV19, the J call TRBJ1-1, with 11 bases matching TRBD1. The length of the CDR3 is 16 residues. V lost 11 bases and J lost 3; bases outside the gene matches: 14. The germline V gene has CDR1 LNHDA and CDR2 SQIVND (reference sequence). The CDR3 spells CAGRSFGQGADTEAFF. The CDR3 DNA sequence: TGTGCCGGTCGGAGCTTTGGACAGGGGGCAGACACTGAAGCTTTCTTT.

This clonotype has at least ten counts. The chain is built from TRBV4-1 and TRBJ1-2, with a possible D match to TRBD1 (5 bases). Per the germline V gene, CDR1 is MGHRA and CDR2 is YSYEKL. The CDR3 extends over 15 amino acids. The V gene lost 4 bases and the J gene lost 4 bases, with 16 bases spanning the gap. The CDR3 nucleotides read TGCGCCAGCAGCCCCGGGGGTAGGTCCTTCTATGGCTACACCTTC. Amino acids: CASSPGGRSFYGYTF.

This clonotype was observed at least ten times. V and J are TRBV9 and TRBJ2-3; 12 nucleotides match TRBD2. Trimming cost V 3 bases and J 5 bases; bases outside gene matches: 7. This CDR3 comprises 16 residues. CDR1 is SGDLS, CDR2 YYNGEE, per germline. CDR3 loop: CASSALAGGPIDTQYF. As DNA, the CDR3 is TGTGCCAGCAGCGCCCTAGCGGGAGGGCCAATAGATACGCAGTATTTT.

The V and J genes are TRBV7-8 and TRBJ1-4; D is undetermined. Deletions cut 1 base from V and 8 bases from J, with 8 bases between. The CDR3 is made up of 13 amino acids. CDR1 and CDR2 (germline): SGHVS, FQNEAQ. The CDR3 loop is CASSLEGREKLFF. The DNA for the CDR3 is TGTGCCAGCAGCTTAGAAGGACGAGAAAAACTGTTTTTT.

V usage is TRBV7-9 and J usage is TRBJ2-5; 8 nucleotides line up with TRBD1. The junction had 9 bases not matched to a gene; V was cut back by 1 base and J by 5 bases. CDR1 is SEHNR, CDR2 FQNEAQ, per germline (reference sequence). The CDR3 consists of 16 residues. CDR3 in amino acids: CASSLVGQGASETQYF. CDR3 DNA sequence: TGTGCCAGCAGCTTAGTGGGGCAGGGGGCCAGTGAGACCCAGTACTTC.

This clonotype was recorded at least ten times. The rearrangement joins TRBV9 to TRBJ2-1; D call uncertain. V was cut by 0 bases and J by 12 bases, with 19 bases left in between. This CDR3 region has 15 residues. CDR1 SGDLS and CDR2 YYNGEE come from the germline V gene. The CDR3 here is CASSVGSTPAYGQFF. CDR3 bases: TGTGCCAGCAGCGTAGGATCGACCCCCGCCTATGGGCAGTTCTTC. Together with reference TRBV9 and TRBJ2-1, the CDR3 gives the full variable domain: DSGVTQTPKHLITATGQRVTLRCSPRSGDLSVYWYQQSLDQGLQFLIQYYNGEERAKGNILERFSAQQFPDLHSELNLSSLELGDSALYFCASSVGSTPAYGQFFGPGTRLTVL.